These 20 T cell receptor beta chains were sequenced from one sample in a study of blood T cell repertoires in COVID-19. Produced via immunoSEQ multiplex PCR; TCRdb's table is partial and in-frame only. Of 150,000 to 200,000 clones listed, roughly nine tenths are singletons. Material for sequencing was peripheral blood. The receptors shown here come from a man between 60 and 70 years old with active or convalescent COVID-19.

The chain has TRBV18 and TRBJ2-5, with a tentative D call TRBD2 (5 bases). Germline CDR1 reads KGHSH; CDR2 reads LQKENI. Trimming pared 0 bases from V and 6 bases from J, leaving 11 bases between. CDR3 size: 14 residues. The CDR3 DNA sequence: TGTGCCAGCTCACCACCGGCGGGTACTCAGACCCAGTACTTC. Translating gives CASSPPAGTQTQYF. Complete variable domain (other parts from reference TRBV18 and TRBJ2-5): NAGVMQNPRHLVRRRGQEARLRCSPMKGHSHVYWYRQLPEEGLKFMVYLQKENIIDESGMPKERFSAEFPKEGPSILRIQQVVRGDSAAYFCASSPPAGTQTQYFGPGTRLLVL.

The J gene is TRBJ2-3, the V gene TRBV30; TRBD2 agrees at 10 bases. The V segment lost 2 bases and the J segment 8 bases; nucleotides outside the gene matches: 4. The germline V gene encodes CDR1 GTSNPN and CDR2 SVGIG (reference sequence). CDR3 length: 13 amino acids. The CDR3 loop reads CAWSSSGRGTQYF. DNA for the CDR3: TGTGCCTGGAGTTCTAGCGGGAGAGGTACGCAGTATTTT. The full variable domain, rest sourced from reference TRBV30 and TRBJ2-3, is SQTIHQWPATLVQPVGSPLSLECTVEGTSNPNLYWYRQAAGRGLQLLFYSVGIGQISSEVPQNLSASRPQDRQFILSSKKLLLSDSGFYLCAWSSSGRGTQYFGPGTRLTVL.

This clone was picked up one time. The DNA for the CDR3 is TGTGCCAGCAGTGAGCAGGGGGCTTCCTATAATTCACCCCTCCACTTT. Translation gives CASSEQGASYNSPLHF. This chain connects TRBV6-1 to TRBJ1-6; 8 bases map to TRBD1. V was pared by 3 bases and J by 1 base, with 2 bases of the junction left unmatched. The CDR3 is made up of 16 amino acids. CDR1 is MNHNS and CDR2 is SASEGT in the germline V gene.

This clone was detected only once. This sequence joins TRBV11-2 and TRBJ2-1; 7 bases fit TRBD1. CDR1 and CDR2 from the germline V gene are SGHAT and FQNNGV. Losses at the gene ends were 0 bases for V and 13 bases for J; bases not matched to a gene: 9. The CDR3 has 14 residues. The CDR3 protein is CASSLDRDRATQFF. The CDR3 nucleotides are TGTGCCAGCAGCTTAGATAGGGACAGAGCAACCCAGTTCTTC.

The V and J genes are TRBV5-6 and TRBJ2-7; tentatively, D is TRBD1 (5 bases). The CDR3 has 17 residues. CDR1 and CDR2 from the germline V gene are SGHDT and YYEEEE. Deletions cut 0 bases from V and 2 bases from J, with 18 bases between. CDR3 loop: CASSLGSDWARAYEQYF. CDR3 bases: TGTGCCAGCAGCTTGGGATCAGACTGGGCCAGGGCCTACGAGCAGTACTTC. The variable domain in full, with the rest retrieved from reference TRBV5-6 and TRBJ2-7, is DAGVTQSPTHLIKTRGQQVTLRCSPKSGHDTVSWYQQALGQGPQFIFQYYEEEERQRGNFPDRFSGHQFPNYSSELNVNALLLGDSALYLCASSLGSDWARAYEQYFGPGTRLTVT.

The V and J genes are TRBV5-6 and TRBJ1-6, with TRBD1 identical over 8 bases. This CDR3 is 17 amino acids long. In germline, CDR1 is SGHDT, CDR2 YYEEEE. Germline trimming cut 4 bases from V and 1 base from J; bases unmatched to any gene: 7. CDR3 sequence (DNA): TGTGCCAGCAGCCCTGGACAGGGAGGATCCTATAATTCACCCCTCCACTTT. Amino acid sequence: CASSPGQGGSYNSPLHF.

CDR3 nucleotide sequence: TGTGCCAGCAGCTTAGGTGGGACTAGGGCCTACAATGAGCAGTTCTTC. As protein: CASSLGGTRAYNEQFF. The chain couples TRBV7-9 to TRBJ2-1; TRBD2 aligns across 8 bases. Looked up from germline, CDR1 is SEHNR and CDR2 is FQNEAQ (reference sequence). The CDR3 contains 16 residues. V was clipped by 1 base and J by 2 bases; unmatched bases: 4.

This chain connects TRBV7-2 to TRBJ2-2, with 7 bases that match TRBD1. V lost 4 bases, J lost 1 base, and 3 bases stayed unmatched. Per germline, CDR1 SGHTA and CDR2 FQGNSA. This CDR3 comprises 15 residues. CDR3 protein: CASSWGQMNTGELFF. CDR3 bases: TGTGCCAGCAGCTGGGGACAGATGAACACCGGGGAGCTGTTTTTT.

This clone showed up just a few times. Different DNA sequences within this sample yield the same CDR3. The chain combines TRBV5-1 with TRBJ1-5; no clear D. V was cut by 0 bases and J by 4 bases, with 5 bases left in between. The CDR3 spans 13 residues. The germline CDR1 and CDR2 sequences are SGHRS and YFSETQ. The CDR3 nucleotides read TGCGCCAGCAGCTTGGACAGTAATCAGCCCCAGCATTTT. Translation gives CASSLDSNQPQHF.

This chain links TRBV27 with TRBJ2-1, with TRBD2 matching over 9 bases. This CDR3 region has 15 residues. V gave up 5 bases and J gave up 7 bases; unmatched junction bases: 9. Germline CDR1 MNHEY, CDR2 SMNVEV (reference sequence). CDR3 sequence: CASSPLAGIWNEQFF. The CDR3 DNA follows: TGTGCCAGCAGTCCCCTAGCGGGAATTTGGAATGAGCAGTTCTTC.

The J gene is TRBJ2-7, the V gene TRBV7-2; D is ambiguous. Germline assignment: CDR1 SGHTA and CDR2 FQGNSA. V lost 1 base, J lost 0 bases, and 7 bases lay in between. This CDR3 contains 14 residues. The CDR3 bases are TGTGCCAGCAGCTTAGGCGGCCTCTCCTACGAGCAGTACTTC. It is translated as CASSLGGLSYEQYF.

The J gene is TRBJ1-5, the V gene TRBV10-3; D is possibly TRBD1 (5 bases). Germline CDR1 reads ENHRY; CDR2 reads SYGVKD. The V and J ends lost 10 bases and 0 bases respectively, with 10 bases between them. The CDR3 runs 13 residues. CDR3 coding DNA: TGTGCCACCCGACAGACTAGCAATCAGCCCCAGCATTTT. It encodes CATRQTSNQPQHF.

V is TRBV10-3 and J is TRBJ2-1; 10 bases match TRBD2. V trimming: 2 bases; J trimming: 13 bases; junction bases outside the gene matches: 11. The CDR3 sequence is 15 residues long. The germline CDR1 and CDR2 sequences are ENHRY and SYGVKD. CDR3 in DNA: TGTGCCATCAGTGAGGTAGGACTAGCGGTCGGGGGTCAGTTCTTC. Translated: CAISEVGLAVGGQFF.

In its sample, this clone was seen once. This rearrangement joins TRBV25-1 to TRBJ2-2; 8 nucleotides line up with TRBD1. This CDR3 is built from 16 residues. The germline V gene encodes CDR1 MGHDK and CDR2 SYGVNS. Germline trimming cut 1 base from V and 3 bases from J; bases unmatched to any gene: 4. CDR3 loop: CASSEWQGADTGELFF. CDR3 coding DNA: TGTGCCAGCAGTGAATGGCAGGGGGCGGACACCGGGGAGCTGTTTTTT.

The rearrangement links TRBV5-8 to TRBJ1-3; D possibly corresponds to TRBD1 (5 bases). The germline V gene encodes CDR1 SGHTS and CDR2 YDEGEE. The CDR3 length is 18 residues. Trimming pared 2 bases from V and 1 base from J, leaving 19 bases between. The DNA for the CDR3 is TGTGCCAGCAGCTTCGGTCGATCCGGGGGAAGGTCTGGAAACACCATATATTTT. This encodes CASSFGRSGGRSGNTIYF.

The genes are TRBV19 and TRBJ1-1, with D possibly being TRBD1 (6 bases). V was pared by 3 bases and J by 6 bases, with 14 bases between. The germline V gene has CDR1 LNHDA and CDR2 SQIVND (reference sequence). The CDR3 runs to 14 residues. The CDR3 sequence: CASSIAGKGAEAFF. The CDR3 DNA is TGTGCCAGTAGTATTGCAGGGAAGGGGGCTGAAGCTTTCTTT.

This rearrangement joins TRBV10-3 to TRBJ1-5, with no clear D. The CDR3 is 13 residues long. V lost 5 bases, J lost 6 bases, and 11 bases lay in between. CDR1 is ENHRY and CDR2 is SYGVKD in the germline V gene. The CDR3 bases are TGTGCCATCAGTCGGTTAAGTGGTCAGCCCCAGCATTTT. Encoded protein: CAISRLSGQPQHF.

The chain recombines TRBV7-9 with TRBJ2-7; 7 nucleotides line up with TRBD2. The CDR3 has 15 residues. Germline CDR1 SEHNR, CDR2 FQNEAQ (reference sequence). J gave up 0 bases and V 1 base, and 3 bases lay outside the gene matches. CDR3 region: CASSLVGGGSYEQYF. The CDR3, as DNA: TGTGCCAGCAGCTTAGTCGGCGGGGGCTCCTACGAGCAGTACTTC.

CDR3 DNA: TGTGCCAGCAGTTACCTTCACTTGGAGGTCACTGAAGCTTTCTTT. This encodes CASSYLHLEVTEAFF. The V and J genes are TRBV6-6 and TRBJ1-1; D gene unclear. There are 15 residues in the CDR3. The ends were cut back, 2 bases at V and 4 bases at J, with 14 bases in the middle. In germline, CDR1 is MNHNY, CDR2 SVGAGI (reference sequence).

The chain is built from TRBV5-1 and TRBJ2-3, with a weak D call TRBD1 (5 bases). The CDR3 consists of 16 residues. Germline assignment: CDR1 SGHRS and CDR2 YFSETQ. The V end was cut by 3 bases, the J end by 0 bases, with 14 bases between. The CDR3 DNA reads TGCGCCAGCAGCTCCAGAGGCGGACACAGCACAGATACGCAGTATTTT. Translation gives CASSSRGGHSTDTQYF.